The 12 T cell receptor beta chains below come from one sample, sequenced in a study of blood T cell repertoires in COVID-19. The repertoire was sequenced with immunoSEQ multiplex PCR; TCRdb's copy has only in-frame clones and lacks some. The sample consists of roughly 81,000 clones, around 91% of them appearing once. Specimen: peripheral blood. The receptors here all came from a man aged 65-85 years with active or convalescent COVID-19.

This sequence joins TRBV7-3 and TRBJ1-2, with 7 bases identical to TRBD1. Trimming cost V 5 bases and J 8 bases; bases outside gene matches: 17. The CDR3 covers 16 residues. The germline V gene encodes CDR1 SGHTA and CDR2 FQGTGA. The CDR3: CASSPGRGQESIGYTF. The CDR3 nucleotides are TGTGCCAGCAGCCCCGGGCGAGGACAGGAGAGTATAGGCTACACCTTC. The full variable domain, with the rest looked up from reference TRBV7-3 and TRBJ1-2, is GAGVSQTPSNKVTEKGKYVELRCDPISGHTALYWYRQSLGQGPEFLIYFQGTGAADDSGLPNDRFFAVRPEGSVSTLKIQRTERGDSAVYLCASSPGRGQESIGYTFGSGTRLTVV.

This rearrangement joins TRBV5-1 to TRBJ2-1, with D possibly matching TRBD2 (6 bases). The CDR3 runs 13 residues. V lost 4 bases, J lost 6 bases, and 11 bases lay in between. Germline V gene data show CDR1 as SGHRS and CDR2 as YFSETQ. The CDR3 region has the DNA TGCGCCAGCAGCCTCGCGGGGCCCAATGAGCAGTTCTTC. This sequence encodes CASSLAGPNEQFF.

The chain couples TRBV7-9 to TRBJ1-4; a possible D gene is TRBD1 (5 bases). CDR3 length: 13 amino acids. Deletions cut 4 bases from V and 8 bases from J, with 11 bases between. Germline CDR1 is SEHNR and CDR2 is FQNEAQ (reference sequence). The CDR3 loop reads CASSSWGREKLFF. CDR3 nucleotides: TGTGCCAGCAGCTCGTGGGGCCGCGAAAAACTGTTTTTT. Filled out from reference TRBV7-9 and TRBJ1-4, the complete variable domain reads DTGVSQNPRHKITKRGQNVTFRCDPISEHNRLYWYRQTLGQGPEFLTYFQNEAQLEKSRLLSDRFSAERPKGSFSTLEIQRTEQGDSAMYLCASSSWGREKLFFGSGTQLSVL.

The rearrangement links TRBV5-8 to TRBJ2-1; TRBD1 matches 7 bases. Germline V gene lookup returns CDR1 SGHTS and CDR2 YDEGEE. The CDR3 totals 16 residues. Trimming took 4 bases from V and 3 from J; bases not matched to a gene: 10. CDR3 residues: CASSTEWDSGYNEQFF. CDR3 DNA sequence: TGTGCCAGCAGCACCGAGTGGGACAGTGGCTACAATGAGCAGTTCTTC. Looking up the rest from reference TRBV5-8 and TRBJ2-1 gives the full variable domain: EAGVTQSPTHLIKTRGQQATLRCSPISGHTSVYWYQQALGLGLQFLLWYDEGEERNRGNFPPRFSGRQFPNYSSELNVNALELEDSALYLCASSTEWDSGYNEQFFGPGTRLTVL.

V gene TRBV7-9 combines with J gene TRBJ1-2, with TRBD1 matching over 10 bases. The V segment lost 5 bases and the J segment 0 bases; nucleotides outside the gene matches: 3. The germline gives CDR1 SEHNR, CDR2 FQNEAQ (reference sequence). This CDR3 contains 15 residues. The DNA for the CDR3 is TGTGCCAGCAGCAGGGACAGGGGCACTAACTATGGCTACACCTTC. Its protein is CASSRDRGTNYGYTF.

The CDR3 nucleotides read TGTGCCAGCAGACTACAGGGGGCTTACGAGCAGTACTTC. Protein sequence: CASRLQGAYEQYF. This sequence joins TRBV6-5 and TRBJ2-7, with 9 bases aligning to TRBD1. This CDR3 is 13 amino acids long. CDR1 is MNHEY and CDR2 is SVGAGI in the germline V gene. The junction had 4 bases not matched to a gene; V was cut back by 6 bases and J by 4 bases.

The rearrangement uses TRBV2 and TRBJ2-1; 8 nucleotides match TRBD1. The CDR3 length is 12 residues. Trimming took 6 bases from V and 10 from J; bases not matched to a gene: 5. Germline V CDR1 and CDR2: SNHLY, FYNNEI. The CDR3 is CASRGTGTEQFF. In DNA form, the CDR3 reads TGTGCCAGCAGGGGGACAGGTACGGAGCAGTTCTTC.

This chain joins TRBV27 and TRBJ2-7; 11 bases map to TRBD1. The V gene end was trimmed by 7 bases and the J gene end by 4 bases; junction bases not matched to a gene: 9. There are 15 residues in the CDR3. Germline loops: CDR1 MNHEY, CDR2 SMNVEV (reference sequence). The DNA for the CDR3 is TGTGCCAGCACCCTCGGGACAGGGGGACTTTACGAGCAGTACTTC. Residues: CASTLGTGGLYEQYF.

The chain couples TRBV6-2 or TRBV6-3 to TRBJ2-1, with TRBD2 matching 8 bases. The CDR3 is 13 amino acids. V was clipped by 5 bases and J by 8 bases; unmatched bases: 5. The germline gives CDR1 MNHEY, CDR2 SVGEGT. DNA of the CDR3: TGTGCCAGCAGTCCCGGGGGGGGTTATGAGCAGTTCTTC. It translates to CASSPGGGYEQFF.

This clone was picked up one time. The chain couples TRBV27 to TRBJ2-1; D not certain. The V end lost 3 bases, the J end lost 1 base, and 10 bases lay between the germline ends. This CDR3 spans 15 amino acids. CDR1 MNHEY and CDR2 SMNVEV come from the germline V gene (reference sequence). CDR3 nucleotide sequence: TGTGCCAGCAGTTTCACATCTCCGTCCTACAATGAGCAGTTCTTC. Amino acid sequence: CASSFTSPSYNEQFF.

This chain connects TRBV6-5 to TRBJ1-4; D is ambiguous. This CDR3 spans 13 amino acids. V dropped 7 bases and J dropped 8 bases, with 14 bases sitting between them. Germline V gene data show CDR1 as MNHEY and CDR2 as SVGAGI. The CDR3 nucleotides are TGTGCCAGCACCCCCTACGAGGGCGAAAAACTGTTTTTT. Its translation: CASTPYEGEKLFF.

The genes are TRBV12-5 and TRBJ1-5, with TRBD1 as a possible D gene (5 bases). The V and J ends lost 3 bases and 1 base respectively, with 19 bases between them. Per the germline V gene, CDR1 is LGHNT and CDR2 is FRNRAP. The CDR3 runs 18 residues. The CDR3 DNA is TGTGCTAGTGGTTTCCCCCGTTCGGCAGGGCTGAGCAATCAGCCCCAGCATTTT. Translating gives CASGFPRSAGLSNQPQHF.